This T cell receptor beta chain was recovered during a study of beta chain features in type 1 diabetes. General study findings and limits: Amplification by PCR could prefer shorter templates, with the same effect in patients and controls. Individuals with type 1 diabetes displayed fewer insertions and more deletions at VDJ junctions.

Sorted populations all had greater than 95% purity. V lost 10 bases to trimming and J lost 6 bases, with 12 bases between them. Germline loops: CDR1 SNHLY, CDR2 FYNNEI. The CDR3 totals 12 residues. As every portion of the isolated RNA was reverse transcribed, the sequencing read expressed TCRB transcripts. The repertoire was sequenced with immunoSEQ multiplex PCR; TCRdb's copy has only in-frame clones and lacks some. This sample has roughly 450,000 clones, with about 10% found just once. This clone was seen a few times. What it binds is unknown. The sequenced material came from naive CD4+ T cells from blood. The TCR was taken from a woman under 30 in good health. The chain couples TRBV2 to TRBJ1-4, with D possibly being TRBD1 (5 bases). CDR3 nucleotides: TGTGCCAACAAGGCGGGGGATGAAAAACTGTTTTTT. Translated, it gives CANKAGDEKLFF.